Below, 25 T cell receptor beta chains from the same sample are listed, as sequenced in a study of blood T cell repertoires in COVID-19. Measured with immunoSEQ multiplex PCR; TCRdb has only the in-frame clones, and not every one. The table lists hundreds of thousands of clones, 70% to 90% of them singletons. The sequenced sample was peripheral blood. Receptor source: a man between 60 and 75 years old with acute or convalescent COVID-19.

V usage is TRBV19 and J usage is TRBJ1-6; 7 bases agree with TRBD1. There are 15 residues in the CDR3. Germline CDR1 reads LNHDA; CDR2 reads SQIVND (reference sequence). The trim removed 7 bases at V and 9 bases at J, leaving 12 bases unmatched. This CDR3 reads CASTTATGMSSPLHF. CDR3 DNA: TGTGCCAGTACCACGGCGACAGGGATGAGTTCACCCCTCCACTTT. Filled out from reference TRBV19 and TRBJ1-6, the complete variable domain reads DGGITQSPKYLFRKEGQNVTLSCEQNLNHDAMYWYRQDPGQGLRLIYYSQIVNDFQKGDIAEGYSVSREKKESFPLTVTSAQKNPTAFYLCASTTATGMSSPLHFGNGTRLTVT.

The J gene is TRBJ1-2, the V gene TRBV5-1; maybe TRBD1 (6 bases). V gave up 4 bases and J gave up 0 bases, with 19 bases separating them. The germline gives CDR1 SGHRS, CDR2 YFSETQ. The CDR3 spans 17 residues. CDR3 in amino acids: CASSPLGTLISNYGYTF. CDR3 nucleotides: TGCGCCAGCAGCCCCTTGGGGACACTAATATCTAACTATGGCTACACCTTC.

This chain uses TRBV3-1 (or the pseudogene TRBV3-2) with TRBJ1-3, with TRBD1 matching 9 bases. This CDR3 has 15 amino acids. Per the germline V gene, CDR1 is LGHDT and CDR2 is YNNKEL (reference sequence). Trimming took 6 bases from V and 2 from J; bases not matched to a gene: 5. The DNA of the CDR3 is TGTGCCAGCAGGCCCCGGGACAGGGCTGGAAACACCATATATTTT. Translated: CASRPRDRAGNTIYF.

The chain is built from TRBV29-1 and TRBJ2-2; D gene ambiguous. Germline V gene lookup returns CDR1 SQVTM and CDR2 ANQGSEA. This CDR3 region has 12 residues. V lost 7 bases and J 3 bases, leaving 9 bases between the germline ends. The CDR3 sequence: CSARRDTGELFF. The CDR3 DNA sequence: TGCAGCGCTCGACGGGACACCGGGGAGCTGTTTTTT.

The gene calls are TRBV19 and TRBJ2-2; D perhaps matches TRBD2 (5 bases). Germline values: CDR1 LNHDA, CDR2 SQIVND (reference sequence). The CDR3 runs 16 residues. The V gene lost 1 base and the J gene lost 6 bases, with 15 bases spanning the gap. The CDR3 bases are TGTGCCAGTAGTATAGCCCTCCTTGGGAGAGCCGGGGAGCTGTTTTTT. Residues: CASSIALLGRAGELFF.

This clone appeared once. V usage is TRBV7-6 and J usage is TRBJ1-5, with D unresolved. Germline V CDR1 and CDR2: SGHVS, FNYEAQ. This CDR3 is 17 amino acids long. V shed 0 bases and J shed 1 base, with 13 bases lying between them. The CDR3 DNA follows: TGTGCCAGCAGCTTAGCCCCGGCAGGCAGGAGCAATCAGCCCCAGCATTTT. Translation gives CASSLAPAGRSNQPQHF.

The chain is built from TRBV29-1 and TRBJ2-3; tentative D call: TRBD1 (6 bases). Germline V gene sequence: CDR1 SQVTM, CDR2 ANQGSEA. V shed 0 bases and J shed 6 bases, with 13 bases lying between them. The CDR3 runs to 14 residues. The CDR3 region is CSVEEFRGLDTQYF. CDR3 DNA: TGCAGCGTTGAAGAGTTCAGGGGTTTGGATACGCAGTATTTT.

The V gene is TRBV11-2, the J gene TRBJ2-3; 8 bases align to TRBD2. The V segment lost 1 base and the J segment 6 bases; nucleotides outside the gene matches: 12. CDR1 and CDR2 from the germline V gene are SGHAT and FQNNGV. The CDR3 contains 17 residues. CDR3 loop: CASSLVPSGPPLDTQYF. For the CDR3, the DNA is TGTGCCAGCAGCTTAGTGCCTAGCGGGCCTCCCTTGGATACGCAGTATTTT.

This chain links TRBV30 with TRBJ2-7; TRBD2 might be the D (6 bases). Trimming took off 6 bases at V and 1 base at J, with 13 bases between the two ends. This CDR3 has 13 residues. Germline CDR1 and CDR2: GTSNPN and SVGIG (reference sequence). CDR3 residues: CACRRGSSYEQYF. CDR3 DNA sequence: TGTGCCTGTCGCCGGGGGTCGTCCTACGAGCAGTACTTC. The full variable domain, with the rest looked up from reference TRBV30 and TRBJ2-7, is SQTIHQWPATLVQPVGSPLSLECTVEGTSNPNLYWYRQAAGRGLQLLFYSVGIGQISSEVPQNLSASRPQDRQFILSSKKLLLSDSGFYLCACRRGSSYEQYFGPGTRLTVT.

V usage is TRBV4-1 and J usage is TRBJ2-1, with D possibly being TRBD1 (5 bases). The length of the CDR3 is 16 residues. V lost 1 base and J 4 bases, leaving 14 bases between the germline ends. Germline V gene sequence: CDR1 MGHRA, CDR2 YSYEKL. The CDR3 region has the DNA TGCGCCAGCAGCCAAGGGCAGGGTCGACTGTACAATGAGCAGTTCTTC. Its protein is CASSQGQGRLYNEQFF.

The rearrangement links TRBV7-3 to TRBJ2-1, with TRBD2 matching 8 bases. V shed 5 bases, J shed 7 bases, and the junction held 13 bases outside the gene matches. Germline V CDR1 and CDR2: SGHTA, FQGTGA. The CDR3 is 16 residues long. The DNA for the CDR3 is TGTGCCAGCAGCGAGGAGTTGGCGGGGGGAAAAAATGAGCAGTTCTTC. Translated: CASSEELAGGKNEQFF.

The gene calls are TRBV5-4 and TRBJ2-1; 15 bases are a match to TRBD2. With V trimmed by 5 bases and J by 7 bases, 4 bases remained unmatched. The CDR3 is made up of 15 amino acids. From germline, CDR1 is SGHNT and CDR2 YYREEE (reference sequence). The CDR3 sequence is CASRRTSGGVNEQFF. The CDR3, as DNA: TGTGCCAGCAGGAGGACTAGCGGGGGGGTAAATGAGCAGTTCTTC. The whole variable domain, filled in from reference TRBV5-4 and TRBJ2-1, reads ETGVTQSPTHLIKTRGQQVTLRCSSQSGHNTVSWYQQALGQGPQFIFQYYREEENGRGNFPPRFSGLQFPNYSSELNVNALELDDSALYLCASRRTSGGVNEQFFGPGTRLTVL.

The CDR3 here is CASRVGPSYEQYF. Here the CDR3 DNA reads TGTGCCAGCCGGGTGGGTCCAAGCTACGAGCAGTACTTC. The genes are TRBV2 and TRBJ2-7; no reliable D call. Trimming left V 8 bases short and J 3 bases short, with 14 bases between. From germline, CDR1 is SNHLY and CDR2 FYNNEI. The CDR3 spans 13 residues.

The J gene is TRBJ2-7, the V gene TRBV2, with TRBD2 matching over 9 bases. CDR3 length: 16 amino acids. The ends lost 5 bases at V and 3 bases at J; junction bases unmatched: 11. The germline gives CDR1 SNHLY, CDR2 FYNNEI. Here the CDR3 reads CASSHAGGFTLYEQYF. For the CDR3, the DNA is TGTGCCAGCAGTCACGCGGGAGGGTTTACCCTCTACGAGCAGTACTTC.

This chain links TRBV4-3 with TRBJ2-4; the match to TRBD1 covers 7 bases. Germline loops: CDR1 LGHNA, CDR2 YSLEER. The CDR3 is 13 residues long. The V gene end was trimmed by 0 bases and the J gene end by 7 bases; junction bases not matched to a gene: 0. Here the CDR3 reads CASSQEQGNIQYF. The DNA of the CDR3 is TGCGCCAGCAGCCAAGAACAGGGGAACATTCAGTACTTC.

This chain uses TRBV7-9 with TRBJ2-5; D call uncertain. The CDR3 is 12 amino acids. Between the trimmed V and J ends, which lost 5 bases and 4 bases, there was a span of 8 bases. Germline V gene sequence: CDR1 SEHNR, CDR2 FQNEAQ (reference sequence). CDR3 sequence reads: CASSPKRETQYF. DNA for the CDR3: TGTGCCAGCAGCCCAAAGCGAGAGACCCAGTACTTC. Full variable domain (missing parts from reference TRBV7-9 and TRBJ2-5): DTGVSQNPRHKITKRGQNVTFRCDPISEHNRLYWYRQTLGQGPEFLTYFQNEAQLEKSRLLSDRFSAERPKGSFSTLEIQRTEQGDSAMYLCASSPKRETQYFGPGTRLLVL.

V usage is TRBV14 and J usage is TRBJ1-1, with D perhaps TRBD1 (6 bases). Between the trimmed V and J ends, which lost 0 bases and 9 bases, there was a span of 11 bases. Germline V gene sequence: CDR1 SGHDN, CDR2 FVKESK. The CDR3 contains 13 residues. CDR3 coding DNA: TGTGCCAGCAGCCAAGATCAAGGACAGCAAGCTTTCTTT. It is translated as CASSQDQGQQAFF.

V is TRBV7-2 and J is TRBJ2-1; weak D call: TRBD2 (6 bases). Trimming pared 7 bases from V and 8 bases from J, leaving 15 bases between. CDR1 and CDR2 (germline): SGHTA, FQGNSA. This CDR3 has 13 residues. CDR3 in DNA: TGTGCCAGCAAGGGATGGGGGGTCGATGAGCAGTTCTTC. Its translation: CASKGWGVDEQFF.

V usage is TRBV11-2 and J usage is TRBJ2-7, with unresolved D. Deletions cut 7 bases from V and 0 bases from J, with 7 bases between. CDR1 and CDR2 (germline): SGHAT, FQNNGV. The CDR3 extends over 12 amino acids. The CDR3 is CASMLGSYEQYF. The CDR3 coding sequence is TGTGCCAGCATGCTAGGCTCCTACGAGCAGTACTTC.

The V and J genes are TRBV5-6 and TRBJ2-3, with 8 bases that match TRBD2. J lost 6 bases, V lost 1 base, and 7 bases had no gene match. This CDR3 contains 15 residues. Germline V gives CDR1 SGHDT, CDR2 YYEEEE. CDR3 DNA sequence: TGTGCCAGCAGCTTGTCCCCGGGGGGGAGGGATACGCAGTATTTT. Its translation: CASSLSPGGRDTQYF.

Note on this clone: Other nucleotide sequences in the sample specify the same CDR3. The CDR3 DNA reads as TGTGCCAGCAGTTACGGGCAGGTCACAGATACGCAGTATTTT. Its translation: CASSYGQVTDTQYF. The gene calls are TRBV6-5 and TRBJ2-3; D gene ambiguous. The V and J ends lost 2 bases and 2 bases respectively, with 8 bases between them. The CDR3 is 14 residues long. Germline lookup yields CDR1 MNHEY and CDR2 SVGAGI.

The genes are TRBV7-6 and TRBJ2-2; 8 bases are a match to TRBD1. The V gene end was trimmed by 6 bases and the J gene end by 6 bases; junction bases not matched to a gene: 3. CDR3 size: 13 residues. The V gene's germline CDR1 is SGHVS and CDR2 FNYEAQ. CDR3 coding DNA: TGTGCCAGCAGAAACAGGGGGGCCGGGGAGCTGTTTTTT. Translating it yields CASRNRGAGELFF. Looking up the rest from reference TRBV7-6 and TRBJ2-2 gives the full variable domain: GAGVSQSPRYKVTKRGQDVALRCDPISGHVSLYWYRQALGQGPEFLTYFNYEAQQDKSGLPNDRFSAERPEGSISTLTIQRTEQRDSAMYRCASRNRGAGELFFGEGSRLTVL.

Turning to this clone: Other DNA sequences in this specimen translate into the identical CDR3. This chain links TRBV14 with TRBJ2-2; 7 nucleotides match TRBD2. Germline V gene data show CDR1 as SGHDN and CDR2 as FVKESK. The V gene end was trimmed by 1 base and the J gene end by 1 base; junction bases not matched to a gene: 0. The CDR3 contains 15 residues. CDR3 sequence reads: CASSQAGGNTGELFF. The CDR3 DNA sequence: TGTGCCAGCAGCCAAGCGGGGGGGAACACCGGGGAGCTGTTTTTT.

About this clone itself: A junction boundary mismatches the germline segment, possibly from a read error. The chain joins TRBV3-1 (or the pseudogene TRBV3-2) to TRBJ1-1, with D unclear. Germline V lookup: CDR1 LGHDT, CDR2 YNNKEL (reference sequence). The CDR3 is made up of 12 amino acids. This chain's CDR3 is CASSQDRSEAFF. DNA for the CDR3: TGTGCCAGCAGTCAAGATCGGAGTGAAGCTTTCTTT.

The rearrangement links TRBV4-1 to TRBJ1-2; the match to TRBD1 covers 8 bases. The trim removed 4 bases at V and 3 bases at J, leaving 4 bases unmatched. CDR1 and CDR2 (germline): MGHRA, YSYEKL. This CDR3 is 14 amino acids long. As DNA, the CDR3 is TGCGCCAGCAGCCCGACGGACAGGGACTATGGCTACACCTTC. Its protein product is CASSPTDRDYGYTF.